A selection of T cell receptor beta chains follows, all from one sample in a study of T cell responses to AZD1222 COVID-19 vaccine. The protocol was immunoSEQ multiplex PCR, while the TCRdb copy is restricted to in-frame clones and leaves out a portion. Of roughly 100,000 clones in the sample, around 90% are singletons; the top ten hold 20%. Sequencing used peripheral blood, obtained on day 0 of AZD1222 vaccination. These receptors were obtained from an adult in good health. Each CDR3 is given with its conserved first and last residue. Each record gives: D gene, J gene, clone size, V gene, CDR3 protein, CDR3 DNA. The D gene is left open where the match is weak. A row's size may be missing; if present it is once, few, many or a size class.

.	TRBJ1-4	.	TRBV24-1	CATSDFGGSNEKLFF	TGTGCCACCAGTGATTTCGGGGGGTCCAATGAAAAACTGTTTTTT
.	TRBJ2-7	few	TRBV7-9	CASSSLQGHYEQYF	TGTGCCAGCAGCTCTCTTCAGGGACACTACGAGCAGTACTTC
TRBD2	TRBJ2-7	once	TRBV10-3	CAISEAREGPYEQYF	TGTGCCATCAGTGAGGCCCGGGAGGGCCCCTACGAGCAGTACTTC
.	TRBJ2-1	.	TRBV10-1	CASSESGGYNEQFF	TGCGCCAGCAGTGAGTCAGGGGGCTACAATGAGCAGTTCTTC
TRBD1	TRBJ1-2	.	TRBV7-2	CASSLTGDYGYTF	TGTGCCAGCAGCTTAACAGGGGACTATGGCTACACCTTC
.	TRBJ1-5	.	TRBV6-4	CASSQEENQPQHF	TGTGCCAGCAGTCAGGAAGAAAATCAGCCCCAGCATTTT
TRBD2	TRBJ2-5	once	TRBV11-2	CASSFSLAGRGETQYF	TGTGCCAGCAGCTTCTCACTAGCGGGGCGGGGGGAGACCCAGTACTTC
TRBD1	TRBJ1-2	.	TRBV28	CASSNGQAHGYTF	TGTGCCAGCAGTAACGGACAGGCTCATGGCTACACCTTC
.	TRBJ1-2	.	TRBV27	CASSFITGNNYGYTF	TGTGCCAGCAGTTTCATTACAGGGAATAACTATGGCTACACCTTC
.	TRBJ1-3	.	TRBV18	CASSPPSGGPNTIYF	TGTGCCAGCTCACCACCTTCAGGTGGCCCAAACACCATATATTTT
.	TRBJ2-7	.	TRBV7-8	CASSPLYEQYF	TGTGCCAGCAGCCCGTTATACGAGCAGTACTTC
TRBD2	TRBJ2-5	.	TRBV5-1	CASSIVAGQETQYF	TGCGCCAGCAGCATAGTAGCGGGACAAGAGACCCAGTACTTC
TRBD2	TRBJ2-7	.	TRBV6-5	CASSRSSGLLYEQYF	TGTGCCAGCAGCCGATCTAGCGGCCTCCTCTACGAGCAGTACTTC
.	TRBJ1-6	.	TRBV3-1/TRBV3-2	CASSQDWGSSYNSPLHF	TGTGCCAGCAGCCAAGATTGGGGCAGCTCCTATAATTCACCCCTCCACTTT
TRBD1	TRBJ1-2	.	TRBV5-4	CASSPGGTGGIGYGYTF	TGTGCCAGCAGCCCCGGCGGGACAGGGGGCATTGGCTATGGCTACACCTTC
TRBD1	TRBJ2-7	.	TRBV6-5	CASSYSGQGAYEQYF	TGTGCCAGCAGTTACTCGGGACAGGGGGCCTACGAGCAGTACTTC
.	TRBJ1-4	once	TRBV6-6	CATGRQNEKLFF	TGTGCCACAGGTCGACAGAATGAAAAACTGTTTTTT
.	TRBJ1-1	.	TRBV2	CATRLTGPPEAFF	TGTGCCACTAGATTGACAGGCCCTCCTGAAGCTTTCTTT
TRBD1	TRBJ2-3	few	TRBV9	CASSVGGQYTDTQYF	TGTGCCAGCAGCGTAGGGGGACAGTACACAGATACGCAGTATTTT
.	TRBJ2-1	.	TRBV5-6	CASSSEWGPSYNEQFF	TGTGCCAGCAGCTCCGAGTGGGGCCCCTCCTACAATGAGCAGTTCTTC
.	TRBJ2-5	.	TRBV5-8	CASNLQGETQYF	TGTGCCAGCAACCTACAGGGAGAGACCCAGTACTTC
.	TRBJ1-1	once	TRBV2	CATLKAGTEAFF	TGTGCCACTCTAAAAGCGGGGACTGAAGCTTTCTTT
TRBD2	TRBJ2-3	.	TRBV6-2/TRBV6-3	CASSSLAGATDTQYF	TGTGCCAGCAGTTCCCTAGCGGGGGCCACAGATACGCAGTATTTT
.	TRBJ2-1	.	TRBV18	CASSLDGEGYYEQFF	TGTGCCAGCTCACTCGACGGGGAAGGCTACTATGAGCAGTTCTTC
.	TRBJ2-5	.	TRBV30	CAWSLGIQETQYF	TGTGCCTGGAGTTTAGGGATCCAAGAGACCCAGTACTTC
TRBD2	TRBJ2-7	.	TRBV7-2	CASSLTSGSGEQYF	TGTGCCAGCAGCTTAACCAGCGGGAGTGGCGAGCAGTACTTC
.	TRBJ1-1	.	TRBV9	CASSGGGTEAFF	TGTGCCAGCAGCGGAGGGGGGACTGAAGCTTTCTTT
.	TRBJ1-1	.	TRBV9	CASSVAVNTEAFF	TGTGCCAGCAGCGTAGCTGTGAACACTGAAGCTTTCTTT
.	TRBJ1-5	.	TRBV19	CASSTWQGSSNQPQHF	TGTGCCAGTAGTACGTGGCAGGGATCGAGCAATCAGCCCCAGCATTTT
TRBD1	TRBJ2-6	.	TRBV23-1	CASSQSVPGGCSGANVLTF	TGCGCCAGCAGTCAATCGGTTCCAGGGGGCTGTTCTGGGGCCAACGTCCTGACTTTC
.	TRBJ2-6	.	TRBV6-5	CASRPPGANVLTF	TGTGCCAGCAGACCACCTGGGGCCAACGTCCTGACTTTC
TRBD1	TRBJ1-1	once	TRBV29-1	CSVGQLLLNTEAFF	TGCAGCGTGGGACAGCTCCTACTGAACACTGAAGCTTTCTTT
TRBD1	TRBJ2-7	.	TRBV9	CASSTRDSKFYEQYF	TGTGCCAGCAGCACACGGGACAGCAAATTCTACGAGCAGTACTTC
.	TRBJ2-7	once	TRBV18	CASSPPTYEQYF	TGTGCCAGCTCACCACCCACCTACGAGCAGTACTTC
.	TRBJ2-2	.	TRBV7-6	CASSLVGGGATGELFF	TGTGCCAGCAGCTTAGTTGGAGGGGGCGCCACCGGGGAGCTGTTTTTT
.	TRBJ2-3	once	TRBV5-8	CASSLGIAQRDTQYF	TGTGCCAGCAGCTTGGGGATAGCTCAACGTGATACGCAGTATTTT
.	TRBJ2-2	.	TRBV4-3	CASSQDKGGPGELFF	TGCGCCAGCAGCCAAGATAAGGGGGGGCCCGGGGAGCTGTTTTTT
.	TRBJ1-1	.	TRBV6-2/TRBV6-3	CASSYGATGTEAFF	TGTGCCAGCAGTTACGGGGCCACGGGGACTGAAGCTTTCTTT
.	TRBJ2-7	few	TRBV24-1	CATSDTGTDTYEQYF	TGTGCCACCAGTGACACCGGGACCGATACCTACGAGCAGTACTTC
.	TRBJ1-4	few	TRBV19	CASSSATTNEKLFF	TGTGCCAGTTCCTCAGCCACAACTAATGAAAAACTGTTTTTT
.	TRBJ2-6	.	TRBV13	CASSFRGAGANVLTF	TGTGCCAGCAGCTTTCGGGGCGCTGGGGCCAACGTCCTGACTTTC
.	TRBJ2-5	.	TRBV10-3	CAIRPGNQETQYF	TGTGCCATCAGACCGGGGAACCAAGAGACCCAGTACTTC
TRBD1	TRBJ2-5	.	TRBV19	CASSARDSSSETQYF	TGTGCCAGTAGTGCCAGGGACAGCTCGTCGGAGACCCAGTACTTC
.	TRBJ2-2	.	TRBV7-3	CASSLSSFGGELFF	TGTGCCAGCAGCTTATCGAGCTTCGGCGGGGAGCTGTTTTTT
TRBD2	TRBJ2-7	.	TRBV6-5	CASGAGGEYEQYF	TGTGCCAGCGGGGCGGGGGGAGAATACGAGCAGTACTTC
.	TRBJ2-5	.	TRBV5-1	CASSLTKKQETQYF	TGCGCCAGCAGCTTGACTAAAAAACAAGAGACCCAGTACTTC
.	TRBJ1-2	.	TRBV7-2	CASSLGQSDGYTF	TGTGCCAGCAGCCTCGGACAATCAGATGGCTACACCTTC
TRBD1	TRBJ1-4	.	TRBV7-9	CASSLVGQINEKLFF	TGTGCCAGCAGCTTAGTGGGACAGATTAATGAAAAACTGTTTTTT
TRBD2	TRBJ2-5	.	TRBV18	CASSQGTSGLQETQYF	TGTGCCAGCTCACAAGGGACTAGCGGGTTGCAAGAGACCCAGTACTTC
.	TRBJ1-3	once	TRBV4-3	CASSQSTGYGNTIYF	TGCGCCAGCAGCCAAAGCACAGGGTACGGAAACACCATATATTTT
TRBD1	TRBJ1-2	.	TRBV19	CASSRGMDYGYTF	TGTGCCAGTAGCAGGGGGATGGACTATGGCTACACCTTC